This T cell receptor beta chain was documented in a study of CD8 T cells in ankylosing spondylitis (dated by TCRdb to the late 2010s). About the study as a whole: To find TCR variants linked to disease, the study profiled T cell receptor beta repertoires in ankylosing spondylitis patients and healthy donors. The full study cohort was made up of about 25 ankylosing spondylitis patients and 108 healthy donors. Peripheral blood was sampled, and synovial fluid was also collected from ankylosing spondylitis patients. What the research found in general, with its limitations: In peripheral blood, the disease-linked clones were found at relatively low frequencies and had a CD8+ phenotype. According to the report, matched synovial fluid samples from ankylosing spondylitis patients were significantly enriched for the disease-linked clones. Blood from ankylosing spondylitis patients appeared to be characterized by a TCR beta motif composed of about eight highly homologous amino acid variants. Some of the motif variants had been reported before in the synovial fluid and blood of reactive arthritis patients, a finding that suggests common disease-initiation mechanisms.

This clonotype was counted ten times or more. Its antigen specificity is not known. No much larger clone is present one base from it, and per-base qualities are unavailable. Trimming costs V 5 bases and J 1 base, and their ends lie 17 bases apart. The CDR3 contains 17 residues, cysteine and phenylalanine counted. Kept here is only the CDR3 DNA, which spans 51 bases and is read in frame from base 1. CDR1 and CDR2, looked up from the germline V gene (reference sequence), are SEHNR and FQNEAQ. Sequencer: Illumina HiSeq 2500. Quantitative 5'-RACE with molecular barcodes was the method used to prepare the TCR beta libraries. The original pipeline was this. A new computational method based on a probabilistic model of VDJ rearrangement was used to identify disease-linked TCR variants. The public sequencing data were trimmed at Q25 with fastp and processed into clonotypes with MiXCR by TCRdb, which kept only in-frame beta chains. Each record represents a unique CDR3 protein, reported with the most common genes and DNA among its rows. Clone size and V and J calls follow TCRdb, not the original study. Recorded for this sample are under 300,000 distinct CDR3 sequences; around 7.8% of them occurred a single time. The ten top clones hold approximately 7% of the sample.

This chain is built from TRBV7-9 and TRBJ1-4, with the D gene uncertain. The sample consisted of blood, either unsorted or a sorted T cell fraction (not recorded which). The receptor was isolated from a male donor with ankylosing spondylitis or in good health (not recorded which). The DNA is as follows: TGTGCCAGCAGCCTCTCGGGGAGAGGTTTAACTAATGAAAAACTGTTTTTT. Its product reads: CASSLSGRGLTNEKLFF.